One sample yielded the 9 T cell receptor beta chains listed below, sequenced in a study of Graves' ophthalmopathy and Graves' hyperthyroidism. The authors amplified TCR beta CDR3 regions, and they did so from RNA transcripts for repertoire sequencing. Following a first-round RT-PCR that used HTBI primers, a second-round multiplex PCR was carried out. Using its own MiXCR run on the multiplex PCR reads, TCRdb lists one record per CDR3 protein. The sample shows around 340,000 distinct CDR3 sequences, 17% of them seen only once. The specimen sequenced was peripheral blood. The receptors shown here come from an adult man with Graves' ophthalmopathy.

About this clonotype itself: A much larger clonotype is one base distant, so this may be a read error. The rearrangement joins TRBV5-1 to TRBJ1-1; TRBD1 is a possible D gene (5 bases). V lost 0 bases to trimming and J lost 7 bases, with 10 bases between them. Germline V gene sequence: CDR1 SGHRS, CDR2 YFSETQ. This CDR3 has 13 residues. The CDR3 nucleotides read TGCGCCAGCAGCTTGGAGACAGTTAGTGAAGCTTTCTTT. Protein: CASSLETVSEAFF.

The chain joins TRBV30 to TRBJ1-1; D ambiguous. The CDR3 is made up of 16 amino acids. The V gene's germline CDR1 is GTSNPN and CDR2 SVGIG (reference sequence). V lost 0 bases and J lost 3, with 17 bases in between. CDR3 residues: CAWSVSRVARDTEAFF. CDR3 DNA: TGTGCCTGGAGTGTCTCTCGCGTCGCAAGGGACACTGAAGCTTTCTTT.

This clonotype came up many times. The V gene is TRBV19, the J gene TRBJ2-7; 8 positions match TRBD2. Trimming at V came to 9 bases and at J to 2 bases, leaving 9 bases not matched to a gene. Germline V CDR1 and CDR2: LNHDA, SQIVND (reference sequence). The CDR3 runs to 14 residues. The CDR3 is CARETTSGPYEQYF. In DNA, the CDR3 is TGTGCCAGGGAAACAACTAGCGGCCCCTACGAGCAGTACTTC.

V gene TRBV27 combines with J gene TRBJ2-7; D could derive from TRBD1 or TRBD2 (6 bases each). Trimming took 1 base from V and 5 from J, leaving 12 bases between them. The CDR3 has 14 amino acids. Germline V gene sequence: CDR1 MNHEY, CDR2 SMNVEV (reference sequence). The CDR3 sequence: CASSLWVGGHEQYF. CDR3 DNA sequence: TGTGCCAGCAGTTTATGGGTCGGGGGCCACGAGCAGTACTTC.

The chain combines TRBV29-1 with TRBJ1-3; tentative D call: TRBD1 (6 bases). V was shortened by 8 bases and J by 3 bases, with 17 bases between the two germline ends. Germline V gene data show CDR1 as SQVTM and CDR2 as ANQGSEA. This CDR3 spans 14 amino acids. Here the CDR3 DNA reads TGCAGCTTTTCAACAGGGTTGAATGGAAACACCATATATTTT. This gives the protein CSFSTGLNGNTIYF.

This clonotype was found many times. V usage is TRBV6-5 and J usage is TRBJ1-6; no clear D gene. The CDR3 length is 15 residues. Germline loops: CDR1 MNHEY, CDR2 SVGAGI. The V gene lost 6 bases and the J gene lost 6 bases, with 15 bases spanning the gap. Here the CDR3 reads CASSRSSDGNSPLHF. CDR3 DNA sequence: TGTGCCAGCAGCCGAAGTTCGGACGGTAATTCACCCCTCCACTTT.

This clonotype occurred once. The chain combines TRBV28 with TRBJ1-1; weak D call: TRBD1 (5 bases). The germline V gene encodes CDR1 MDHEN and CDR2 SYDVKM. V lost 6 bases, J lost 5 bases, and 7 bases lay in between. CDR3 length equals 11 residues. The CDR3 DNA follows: TGTGCCAGCAGCGGGGCGACTGAAGCTTTCTTT. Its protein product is CASSGATEAFF.

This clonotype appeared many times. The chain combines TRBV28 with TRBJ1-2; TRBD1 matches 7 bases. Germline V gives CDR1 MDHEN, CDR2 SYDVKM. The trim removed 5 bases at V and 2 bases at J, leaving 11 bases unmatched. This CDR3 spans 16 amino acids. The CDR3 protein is CASSPSRDSSNYGYTF. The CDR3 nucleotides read TGTGCCAGCAGTCCATCCCGGGACAGCTCAAACTATGGCTACACCTTC.

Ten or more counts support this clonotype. The CDR3 loop is CATSREIRQGARGYTF. The DNA of the CDR3 is TGTGCCACCAGCAGGGAGATAAGACAGGGGGCGCGTGGCTACACCTTC. This chain joins TRBV15 and TRBJ1-2, with 10 bases fitting TRBD1. V shed 3 bases, J shed 7 bases, and the junction held 11 bases outside the gene matches. CDR1 is LNHNV and CDR2 is YYDKDF in the germline V gene (reference sequence). This CDR3 spans 16 amino acids.